One sample yielded the 27 T cell receptor beta chains listed below, sequenced in a study of blood T cell repertoires in COVID-19. Repertoires were generated with immunoSEQ multiplex PCR, while TCRdb's copy carries only in-frame clones and drops some. The top ten clones hold about 1% of a sample with tens of thousands of clones, around 87% of them seen once. The sample comprised peripheral blood. The receptor set was obtained from a human donor in a cohort sampled during active COVID-19.

This chain connects TRBV5-1 to TRBJ2-1; 11 nucleotides agree with TRBD2. After removal of 4 bases from V and 4 bases from J, the junction contained 4 bases not matched to a gene. Germline CDR1 is SGHRS and CDR2 is YFSETQ. The CDR3 runs 15 residues. The CDR3 loop is CASSALAGGYNEQFF. The CDR3 region has the DNA TGCGCCAGCAGCGCCCTAGCGGGAGGATACAATGAGCAGTTCTTC.

This clone has just one count. The chain carries TRBV9 and TRBJ2-7, with 8 bases identical to TRBD2. Germline loops: CDR1 SGDLS, CDR2 YYNGEE. This CDR3 has 20 residues. With 5 bases clipped from V and 6 bases from J, the junction kept 28 bases outside the gene matches. In nucleotides, the CDR3 is TGTGCCAGCAGGCCGGGCCCGGGAGGAATGGGACTAGTCACTACCCCCGAGCAGTACTTC. Protein: CASRPGPGGMGLVTTPEQYF.

The chain links TRBV3-1 (or the pseudogene TRBV3-2) to TRBJ1-1; no clear D gene. The CDR3 runs 15 residues. The V end lost 0 bases, the J end lost 1 base, and 9 bases lay between the germline ends. The germline CDR1 and CDR2 sequences are LGHDT and YNNKEL (reference sequence). As DNA, the CDR3 is TGTGCCAGCAGCCAAGAAGGCGGGTCGAACACTGAAGCTTTCTTT. It is translated as CASSQEGGSNTEAFF.

The CDR3 loop is CSARDQKQFF. For the CDR3, the DNA is TGCAGTGCTAGAGACCAAAAACAGTTCTTC. The chain employs TRBV20-1 and TRBJ2-1; D uncertain. CDR3 length: 10 residues. V was cut by 0 bases and J by 13 bases, with 7 bases left in between. The germline CDR1 and CDR2 sequences are DFQATT and SNEGSKA (reference sequence).

This chain joins TRBV6-6 and TRBJ2-7; D is possibly TRBD2 (5 bases). The V end was cut by 6 bases, the J end by 0 bases, with 12 bases between. CDR3 size: 14 residues. CDR1 is MNHNY, CDR2 SVGAGI, per germline (reference sequence). In DNA, the CDR3 is TGTGCCAGCAGCTCCAAGGCGGGCTCCTACGAGCAGTACTTC. Its protein product is CASSSKAGSYEQYF.

The chain has TRBV10-1 and TRBJ2-2, with TRBD1 matching 7 bases. Germline CDR1 reads WNHNN; CDR2 reads SYGVQD (reference sequence). With V trimmed by 4 bases and J by 6 bases, 5 bases remained unmatched. The CDR3 is 14 residues long. CDR3 bases: TGCGCCAGCAGTGGACAGAGGGGGCCCGGGGAGCTGTTTTTT. Protein product: CASSGQRGPGELFF.

This clone came up a few times. The genes are TRBV9 and TRBJ2-2; TRBD1 might be the D (6 bases). Trimming left V 2 bases short and J 4 bases short, with 12 bases between. The CDR3 length is 15 residues. CDR1 is SGDLS, CDR2 YYNGEE, per germline. In DNA, the CDR3 is TGTGCCAGCAGCGTGACCGGGACAACCACCGGGGAGCTGTTTTTT. It codes for CASSVTGTTTGELFF.

The chain joins TRBV3-1 (or the pseudogene TRBV3-2) to TRBJ2-5; perhaps TRBD1 as D (6 bases). CDR3 length: 14 amino acids. V was pared by 4 bases and J by 1 base, with 10 bases between. Germline-derived CDR1 and CDR2 are LGHDT and YNNKEL (reference sequence). The CDR3: CASSLYRAQETQYF. CDR3 sequence (DNA): TGTGCCAGCAGCCTCTACAGGGCCCAAGAGACCCAGTACTTC.

The chain is built from TRBV7-9 and TRBJ2-7, with a weak D call TRBD2 (5 bases). The CDR3 has 17 residues. CDR1 and CDR2 from the germline V gene are SEHNR and FQNEAQ (reference sequence). V was shortened by 1 base and J by 2 bases, with 18 bases between the two germline ends. In DNA, the CDR3 is TGTGCCAGCAGCTTAGACTCCCAGCGGACCCTAACCTACGAGCAGTACTTC. Protein: CASSLDSQRTLTYEQYF.

Regarding this clone: Germline and junction disagree at one end, which may indicate a read error. The chain is built from TRBV18 and TRBJ2-3; no reliable D call. CDR3 length: 16 amino acids. CDR1 is KGHSH, CDR2 LQKENI, per germline. DNA for the CDR3: TGTGCCAGCTTACCAGGTTCGGTAAAGAGCGCAGATACGCAGTATTTT. This translates into CASLPGSVKSADTQYF.

Only one count was recorded for this clone. The rearrangement uses TRBV3-1 (or the pseudogene TRBV3-2) and TRBJ1-3, with D perhaps TRBD1 (5 bases). Germline-derived CDR1 and CDR2 are LGHDT and YNNKEL (reference sequence). V lost 1 base, J lost 0 bases, and 7 bases lay in between. The CDR3 extends over 15 amino acids. The DNA of the CDR3 is TGTGCCAGCAGCCAAGGGGGCGGCTCTGGAAACACCATATATTTT. The encoded protein is CASSQGGGSGNTIYF.

The rearrangement links TRBV29-1 to TRBJ2-2; D is unresolved. Germline V lookup: CDR1 SQVTM, CDR2 ANQGSEA. CDR3 length: 11 amino acids. Deletions cut 6 bases from V and 7 bases from J, with 9 bases between. This chain's CDR3 is CSVTYSGELFF. CDR3 DNA: TGCAGCGTAACTTACAGCGGGGAGCTGTTTTTT.

The chain has TRBV28 and TRBJ2-1; 9 nucleotides match TRBD2. In germline, CDR1 is MDHEN, CDR2 SYDVKM. This CDR3 region has 21 residues. V lost 2 bases, J lost 0 bases, and 17 bases stayed unmatched. The CDR3 sequence: CASSLIWWISSGRYSYNEQFF. In nucleotides, the CDR3 is TGTGCCAGCAGTTTAATTTGGTGGATAAGCAGCGGGAGGTACTCCTACAATGAGCAGTTCTTC.

In this sample, this clone turned up a few times. The CDR3 is CASSFIGDHYEQYF. CDR3 sequence (DNA): TGCGCCAGCAGCTTTATCGGAGACCACTACGAGCAGTACTTC. This chain connects TRBV5-1 to TRBJ2-7, with D hard to call. The CDR3 is 14 amino acids. CDR1 and CDR2 (germline): SGHRS, YFSETQ. Trimming took 2 bases from V and 3 from J, leaving 12 bases between them.

This chain connects TRBV29-1 to TRBJ2-1; 8 nucleotides agree with TRBD2. This CDR3 region has 15 residues. Germline-derived CDR1 and CDR2 are SQVTM and ANQGSEA. Unmatched junction bases numbered 10, after V lost 2 bases and J lost 7 bases. CDR3 loop: CSVEILSGGGNEQFF. The CDR3 nucleotides read TGCAGCGTTGAAATCTTAAGCGGGGGCGGGAATGAGCAGTTCTTC.

The chain employs TRBV7-3 and TRBJ2-3, with a possible D match to TRBD1 (6 bases). The CDR3 runs 14 residues. Germline loops: CDR1 SGHTA, CDR2 FQGTGA. The V end was cut by 4 bases, the J end by 2 bases, with 10 bases between. Here the CDR3 reads CASSSTGSTDTQYF. The DNA for the CDR3 is TGTGCCAGCAGCTCGACAGGTTCCACAGATACGCAGTATTTT.

The chain is built from TRBV5-1 and TRBJ1-4; unclear D gene. Looked up from germline, CDR1 is SGHRS and CDR2 is YFSETQ. The CDR3 spans 14 residues. V was trimmed by 0 bases and J by 5 bases, leaving 8 bases between them. The CDR3 coding sequence is TGCGCCAGCAGCTTGGGACACCAGAATGAAAAACTGTTTTTT. Translation: CASSLGHQNEKLFF. The variable domain in full, with the rest retrieved from reference TRBV5-1 and TRBJ1-4, is KAGVTQTPRYLIKTRGQQVTLSCSPISGHRSVSWYQQTPGQGLQFLFEYFSETQRNKGNFPGRFSGRQFSNSRSEMNVSTLELGDSALYLCASSLGHQNEKLFFGSGTQLSVL.

The CDR3 DNA reads TGCGCCAGCAGCCAAGTTCCTACCGGCGAGCAGTACTTC. Its protein is CASSQVPTGEQYF. This chain links TRBV4-1 with TRBJ2-7; D gene ambiguous. V was trimmed by 1 base and J by 6 bases, leaving 10 bases between them. Per the germline V gene, CDR1 is MGHRA and CDR2 is YSYEKL. The CDR3 extends over 13 amino acids.

The gene calls are TRBV5-1 and TRBJ2-7; 11 bases align to TRBD1. The germline V gene encodes CDR1 SGHRS and CDR2 YFSETQ. Germline trimming cut 4 bases from V and 4 bases from J; bases unmatched to any gene: 4. The CDR3 length is 14 residues. The CDR3 sequence: CASSRDRGDYEQYF. The CDR3 coding sequence is TGCGCCAGCAGCCGGGACAGGGGGGATTACGAGCAGTACTTC.

The chain combines TRBV28 with TRBJ1-2; 8 nucleotides line up with TRBD1. Trimming at V came to 3 bases and at J to 3 bases, leaving 9 bases not matched to a gene. Germline CDR1 is MDHEN and CDR2 is SYDVKM. The length of the CDR3 is 16 residues. The CDR3: CASSFGQGWAYYGYTF. The CDR3 DNA reads as TGTGCCAGCAGTTTCGGACAGGGTTGGGCTTACTATGGCTACACCTTC.

This sequence joins TRBV5-1 and TRBJ2-6; 9 nucleotides align to TRBD1. Germline lookup yields CDR1 SGHRS and CDR2 YFSETQ. CDR3 length: 20 residues. V was pared by 0 bases and J by 2 bases, with 12 bases of the junction left unmatched. The CDR3 DNA reads as TGCGCCAGCAGCTTGGACTCACAGGGGGCGTTAAGGGCTGGGGCCAACGTCCTGACTTTC. This gives the protein CASSLDSQGALRAGANVLTF.

This chain uses TRBV12-3 or TRBV12-4 with TRBJ1-1; the D is unclear. V shed 3 bases and J shed 3 bases, with 5 bases lying between them. This CDR3 spans 12 amino acids. The CDR3 region is CASSFGDTEAFF. The DNA of the CDR3 is TGTGCCAGCAGTTTCGGGGACACTGAAGCTTTCTTT.

The chain has TRBV4-1 and TRBJ2-2, with D tentatively TRBD1 (5 bases). Germline CDR1 is MGHRA and CDR2 is YSYEKL. V shed 0 bases and J shed 2 bases, with 10 bases lying between them. This CDR3 region has 16 residues. The CDR3: CASSQEGASNTGELFF. CDR3 coding DNA: TGCGCCAGCAGCCAAGAAGGGGCTAGTAACACCGGGGAGCTGTTTTTT.

This chain links TRBV6-2 or TRBV6-3 with TRBJ2-7; 7 bases are shared with TRBD1. This CDR3 region has 14 residues. V was clipped by 0 bases and J by 3 bases; unmatched bases: 2. Germline assignment: CDR1 MNHEY and CDR2 SVGEGT. The CDR3 spells CASSYSTGNYEQYF. The CDR3 DNA is TGTGCCAGCAGTTACTCGACAGGGAACTACGAGCAGTACTTC.

The chain links TRBV5-6 to TRBJ2-1, with 10 positions matching TRBD1. This CDR3 has 15 amino acids. CDR1 and CDR2 (germline): SGHDT, YYEEEE. Trimming cost V 2 bases and J 4 bases; bases outside gene matches: 3. The CDR3 sequence is CASSFGTGAYNEQFF. The CDR3 nucleotides are TGTGCCAGCAGCTTTGGGACAGGGGCGTACAATGAGCAGTTCTTC. Supplemented by reference TRBV5-6 and TRBJ2-1, the full variable domain reads DAGVTQSPTHLIKTRGQQVTLRCSPKSGHDTVSWYQQALGQGPQFIFQYYEEEERQRGNFPDRFSGHQFPNYSSELNVNALLLGDSALYLCASSFGTGAYNEQFFGPGTRLTVL.

The chain couples TRBV2 to TRBJ1-5; TRBD1 matches at 9 bases. Germline lookup yields CDR1 SNHLY and CDR2 FYNNEI. This CDR3 contains 14 residues. The junction had 7 bases not matched to a gene; V was cut back by 6 bases and J by 7 bases. CDR3 loop: CASSRQGVGQPQHF. The DNA of the CDR3 is TGTGCCAGCAGCCGACAGGGGGTGGGACAGCCCCAGCATTTT. Full variable domain (missing parts from reference TRBV2 and TRBJ1-5): EPEVTQTPSHQVTQMGQEVILRCVPISNHLYFYWYRQILGQKVEFLVSFYNNEISEKSEIFDDQFSVERPDGSNFTLKIRSTKLEDSAMYFCASSRQGVGQPQHFGDGTRLSIL.

The chain couples TRBV27 to TRBJ1-1; 7 bases align to TRBD1. The CDR3 runs to 14 residues. V trimming: 3 bases; J trimming: 5 bases; junction bases outside the gene matches: 6. CDR1 is MNHEY, CDR2 SMNVEV, per germline (reference sequence). This CDR3 reads CASSLEGAGTEAFF. The DNA for the CDR3 is TGTGCCAGCAGTTTGGAGGGGGCGGGAACTGAAGCTTTCTTT.